These T cell receptor beta chains were read from a single sample in a study of neurological immune-mediated disorders. TCRdb redid the calling of the 5' RACE reads with MiXCR, one entry per CDR3 protein. Of tens of thousands of distinct CDR3 sequences listed, approximately 4.2% are singletons. What was sequenced was PBMCs. These receptors all come from a man aged 50 or older with multiple sclerosis. CDR3s include the opening cysteine and the closing phenylalanine or tryptophan. Fields, in order: J gene, clone size, V gene, D gene, CDR3 DNA, CDR3 protein. D genes are given only for firm matches. A row's size may be missing; if present it is once, few, many or a size class.

j_call: TRBJ2-5
clone_size: many
v_call: TRBV7-9
d_call: TRBD2
cdr3_nt: TGTGCCAGCAGCCCCCGGCCTCGTCGGACTAGCGGGGGAGACCCTCTCCAAGAGACCCAGTACTTC
cdr3_aa: CASSPRPRRTSGGDPLQETQYF

j_call: TRBJ1-2
clone_size: many
v_call: TRBV2
d_call: .
cdr3_nt: TGTGCCAGCAAGTTAGAGGGCTACACCTTC
cdr3_aa: CASKLEGYTF

j_call: TRBJ1-5
clone_size: many
v_call: TRBV20-1
d_call: .
cdr3_nt: TGCAGTGCAGCCCGAAGGAATTCAGTCAATCAGCCCCAGCATTTT
cdr3_aa: CSAARRNSVNQPQHF

j_call: TRBJ1-5
clone_size: many
v_call: TRBV27
d_call: TRBD1
cdr3_nt: TGTGCCAGCAGTCCAATCGACAGGGGGCGCGGTCAGCCCCAGCATTTT
cdr3_aa: CASSPIDRGRGQPQHF

j_call: TRBJ2-1
clone_size: many
v_call: TRBV12-3/TRBV12-4
d_call: .
cdr3_nt: TGTGCCAGCAGCCCTACTCGAGTAGGTGAGCAGTTCTTC
cdr3_aa: CASSPTRVGEQFF

j_call: TRBJ2-3
clone_size: many
v_call: TRBV5-1
d_call: TRBD2
cdr3_nt: TGCGCCAGCAGACGGACTAGCGGGGGCCCCACAGATACGCAGTATTTT
cdr3_aa: CASRRTSGGPTDTQYF

j_call: TRBJ1-5
clone_size: .
v_call: TRBV15
d_call: .
cdr3_nt: TGTGCCACCAGCAGAGATCATCAGCCCCAGAATTTT
cdr3_aa: CATSRDHQPQNF

j_call: TRBJ2-7
clone_size: many
v_call: TRBV9
d_call: TRBD1
cdr3_nt: TGTGCCAGCAGCGCCCGGGACAGGGGTCTCGAGCAGTACTTC
cdr3_aa: CASSARDRGLEQYF

j_call: TRBJ2-6
clone_size: many
v_call: TRBV28
d_call: TRBD1
cdr3_nt: TGTGCCAGCAGTCTCCGACAGGGGGAAATCTCTGGGGCCAACGTCCTGACTTTC
cdr3_aa: CASSLRQGEISGANVLTF

j_call: TRBJ2-5
clone_size: many
v_call: TRBV27
d_call: .
cdr3_nt: TGTGCCAGCAGTTTTCAGGGGTCGGAGACCCAGTACTTC
cdr3_aa: CASSFQGSETQYF

j_call: TRBJ1-6
clone_size: many
v_call: TRBV5-6
d_call: .
cdr3_nt: TGTGCCAGCAGCTTGGGGGATAGCTATAATTCACCCCTCCACTTT
cdr3_aa: CASSLGDSYNSPLHF

j_call: TRBJ1-1
clone_size: many
v_call: TRBV25-1
d_call: .
cdr3_nt: TGTGCCAGCTACACGGCCGGGTACACTGAAGCTTTCTTT
cdr3_aa: CASYTAGYTEAFF

j_call: TRBJ2-7
clone_size: many
v_call: TRBV20-1
d_call: .
cdr3_nt: TGCAGTGCCAGAGCTGCCAGGAGCTCCTACGAGCAGTACTTC
cdr3_aa: CSARAARSSYEQYF

j_call: TRBJ2-1
clone_size: many
v_call: TRBV6-1
d_call: .
cdr3_nt: TGTGCCAGCAGTGAACTGGATGAGCAGTTCTTC
cdr3_aa: CASSELDEQFF

j_call: TRBJ2-3
clone_size: few
v_call: TRBV20-1
d_call: TRBD2
cdr3_nt: TGCAGTGCTAGATCCCCGGGGGGACGCACAGATACGCAGTATTTT
cdr3_aa: CSARSPGGRTDTQYF

j_call: TRBJ1-3
clone_size: many
v_call: TRBV28
d_call: .
cdr3_nt: TGTGCCAGCAGTTTATTCCGGGGAAACTCTGGAAACACCATATATTTT
cdr3_aa: CASSLFRGNSGNTIYF

j_call: TRBJ1-2
clone_size: many
v_call: TRBV5-1
d_call: TRBD1
cdr3_nt: TGCGCCAGCAGCCGGACTGATACAGGGGGTTATGGCTACACCTTC
cdr3_aa: CASSRTDTGGYGYTF

j_call: TRBJ1-1
clone_size: many
v_call: TRBV20-1
d_call: .
cdr3_nt: TGCAGTGCTAGGGGTCTCTGGGCTTTCTTT
cdr3_aa: CSARGLWAFF

j_call: TRBJ2-1
clone_size: .
v_call: TRBV20-1
d_call: TRBD1
cdr3_nt: TGCAGTGGCAGGGCAGGGGGCAATGAGCAGTTCTTC
cdr3_aa: CSGRAGGNEQFF

j_call: TRBJ1-5
clone_size: .
v_call: TRBV2
d_call: .
cdr3_nt: TGTGCCAGCAGTGGTACAGGGATGAAAGGTCAGCCCCAGAATTTT
cdr3_aa: CASSGTGMKGQPQNF

j_call: TRBJ1-2
clone_size: few
v_call: TRBV9
d_call: .
cdr3_nt: TGTGCCAGCAGCGTAGACCAGTACTATGGCTACACCTTC
cdr3_aa: CASSVDQYYGYTF

j_call: TRBJ1-6
clone_size: many
v_call: TRBV7-9
d_call: .
cdr3_nt: TGTGCCAGCAGCTTAGTATCTGGGCTCCCCCTCCACTTT
cdr3_aa: CASSLVSGLPLHF

j_call: TRBJ1-2
clone_size: many
v_call: TRBV7-9
d_call: .
cdr3_nt: TGTGCCAGCAGCTTAGTATTGGAGGGCTACACCTTC
cdr3_aa: CASSLVLEGYTF

j_call: TRBJ2-3
clone_size: many
v_call: TRBV4-2
d_call: .
cdr3_nt: TGTGCCAGCAGCCATGAGCGGAGAAGCACAGATACGCAGTATTTT
cdr3_aa: CASSHERRSTDTQYF

j_call: TRBJ1-1
clone_size: many
v_call: TRBV6-1
d_call: TRBD1
cdr3_nt: TGTGCCAGCAGTGAACATTTAGGGACAGGGAACACTGAAGCTTTCTTT
cdr3_aa: CASSEHLGTGNTEAFF

j_call: TRBJ1-4
clone_size: few
v_call: TRBV7-2
d_call: .
cdr3_nt: TGTGCCAGCAGCCTGGACCGCCGGAGGGGAAAACTGTTTTTT
cdr3_aa: CASSLDRRRGKLFF

j_call: TRBJ2-1
clone_size: .
v_call: TRBV6-5
d_call: .
cdr3_nt: TGTGCCAGCAGTTACACCCAGGTTTCTGAGCAGTTCTTC
cdr3_aa: CASSYTQVSEQFF

j_call: TRBJ1-4
clone_size: many
v_call: TRBV3-1
d_call: .
cdr3_nt: TGTGCCAGCAGCCAAAGGGTTGGCCTTGCAACTAATGAAAAACTGTTTTTT
cdr3_aa: CASSQRVGLATNEKLFF

j_call: TRBJ1-1
clone_size: many
v_call: TRBV29-1
d_call: .
cdr3_nt: TGCAGCGTTTCCGGCATTTTGGAGTTGGCTGAAGCTTTCTTT
cdr3_aa: CSVSGILELAEAFF

j_call: TRBJ2-1
clone_size: .
v_call: TRBV4-3
d_call: TRBD1
cdr3_nt: TGCGCCAGCAGCCAAGAAGGGGGCCCCAGAGGGGACAATGAGCAGTTCTTC
cdr3_aa: CASSQEGGPRGDNEQFF

j_call: TRBJ2-1
clone_size: many
v_call: TRBV6-5
d_call: .
cdr3_nt: TGTGCCAGCAGTTACCCATCTGGTGAGCAGTTCTTC
cdr3_aa: CASSYPSGEQFF

j_call: TRBJ1-2
clone_size: many
v_call: TRBV7-2
d_call: TRBD1
cdr3_nt: TGTGCCAGCAGCTTACAGGGGGCTTGGTATGGCTACACCTTC
cdr3_aa: CASSLQGAWYGYTF

j_call: TRBJ1-6
clone_size: many
v_call: TRBV20-1
d_call: .
cdr3_nt: TGCAGTGCTAGGAGGGACATACATAATTCACCCCTCCACTTT
cdr3_aa: CSARRDIHNSPLHF

j_call: TRBJ2-2
clone_size: many
v_call: TRBV29-1
d_call: TRBD1
cdr3_nt: TGCAGCGTTGAAGGGACAGGGGGAACGAACACCGGGGAGCTGTTTTTT
cdr3_aa: CSVEGTGGTNTGELFF

j_call: TRBJ2-1
clone_size: .
v_call: TRBV9
d_call: .
cdr3_nt: TGTGCCAGCAGCAGAGGGGTAAAGGAGAGGGATGAGCAGTTCTTC
cdr3_aa: CASSRGVKERDEQFF

j_call: TRBJ2-3
clone_size: many
v_call: TRBV5-1
d_call: TRBD2
cdr3_nt: TGCGCCAGCAGCGCGGCCGGACTAGCGGGGGGATCAGATACGCAGTATTTT
cdr3_aa: CASSAAGLAGGSDTQYF

j_call: TRBJ2-7
clone_size: few
v_call: TRBV7-2
d_call: .
cdr3_nt: TGTGCCAGCAGCGCCAGAGGGGGAAGGAGCTCCTACGAGCAGTACTTC
cdr3_aa: CASSARGGRSSYEQYF

j_call: TRBJ2-1
clone_size: many
v_call: TRBV20-1
d_call: TRBD1
cdr3_nt: TGCAGTGCTGGGGGACAGGTCCGAACAGGCGGGCAGTTCTTC
cdr3_aa: CSAGGQVRTGGQFF

j_call: TRBJ1-1
clone_size: .
v_call: TRBV6-1
d_call: TRBD1
cdr3_nt: TGTGCCACCGAAACGTGGCAGGGGGAACCAGGAGCTTTCTTT
cdr3_aa: CATETWQGEPGAFF

j_call: TRBJ2-5
clone_size: many
v_call: TRBV7-2
d_call: .
cdr3_nt: TGTGCCAGCAGCTTAGCGGGGGTAGGGGAGACCCAGTACTTC
cdr3_aa: CASSLAGVGETQYF

j_call: TRBJ2-6
clone_size: many
v_call: TRBV6-6
d_call: .
cdr3_nt: TGTGCCAGCAGTCAGGGATCTGGGGCCAACGTCCTGACTTTC
cdr3_aa: CASSQGSGANVLTF

j_call: TRBJ1-5
clone_size: many
v_call: TRBV18
d_call: .
cdr3_nt: TGTGCCAGCTCACGACTCAGGGACAATCAGCCCCAGCATTTT
cdr3_aa: CASSRLRDNQPQHF

j_call: TRBJ1-5
clone_size: many
v_call: TRBV20-1
d_call: TRBD1
cdr3_nt: TGCAGTGCAGAGGGACAGAGCAATCAGCCCCAGCATTTT
cdr3_aa: CSAEGQSNQPQHF

j_call: TRBJ1-4
clone_size: many
v_call: TRBV4-1
d_call: .
cdr3_nt: TGCGCCAGCAGCCGCGATAGCGAAAAACTGTTTTTT
cdr3_aa: CASSRDSEKLFF

j_call: TRBJ1-1
clone_size: many
v_call: TRBV7-9
d_call: .
cdr3_nt: TGTGCCAGCAGCTTAGGTGGTCCAGGTTCGGTAGATGAAGCTTTCTTT
cdr3_aa: CASSLGGPGSVDEAFF

j_call: TRBJ2-7
clone_size: many
v_call: TRBV7-9
d_call: TRBD1
cdr3_nt: TGTGCCAGCAGCCGGGACAGGGGGCTGTACGAGCAGTACTTC
cdr3_aa: CASSRDRGLYEQYF

j_call: TRBJ2-7
clone_size: many
v_call: TRBV12-1
d_call: .
cdr3_nt: TGTGCCAGCAGCTTTCGTCCCGGGACAGGAAATTACGAGCAGTACTTC
cdr3_aa: CASSFRPGTGNYEQYF

j_call: TRBJ2-7
clone_size: many
v_call: TRBV7-3
d_call: .
cdr3_nt: TGTGCCAGCAGCTTGGGGACGGGACCCTACGAGCAGTACTTC
cdr3_aa: CASSLGTGPYEQYF

j_call: TRBJ2-3
clone_size: many
v_call: TRBV7-2
d_call: TRBD2
cdr3_nt: TGTGCCAGCAGCTCCAATTCGGGACTAGGTCGCACAGATACGCAGTATTTT
cdr3_aa: CASSSNSGLGRTDTQYF

j_call: TRBJ1-1
clone_size: many
v_call: TRBV28
d_call: .
cdr3_nt: TGTGCCAGCAGGGAGAGTTCAGGGCGAGGTACTGAAGCTTTCTTT
cdr3_aa: CASRESSGRGTEAFF

j_call: TRBJ2-1
clone_size: many
v_call: TRBV20-1
d_call: TRBD2
cdr3_nt: TGCAGTGCTAGAGAGGGCCGGGGACTAGCGCCCAATAAGCAGTTCTTC
cdr3_aa: CSAREGRGLAPNKQFF

j_call: TRBJ2-5
clone_size: many
v_call: TRBV15
d_call: .
cdr3_nt: TGTGCCACCAGCAAGCCGGGACGCTGGGAGACCCAGTACTTC
cdr3_aa: CATSKPGRWETQYF

j_call: TRBJ2-1
clone_size: many
v_call: TRBV5-1
d_call: TRBD2
cdr3_nt: TGCGCCAGCAGCTTAGCGGGGGGCCGTGATAGCTCCTACAATGAGCAGTTCTTC
cdr3_aa: CASSLAGGRDSSYNEQFF

j_call: TRBJ1-4
clone_size: many
v_call: TRBV27
d_call: .
cdr3_nt: TGTGCCAGCAGGAGAGCAGGGGTGGAAAAACTGTTTTTT
cdr3_aa: CASRRAGVEKLFF

j_call: TRBJ2-1
clone_size: many
v_call: TRBV19
d_call: .
cdr3_nt: TGTGCCAGTAGTATCGCGGCAGGGAGATACAATGAGCAGTTCTTC
cdr3_aa: CASSIAAGRYNEQFF

j_call: TRBJ2-7
clone_size: many
v_call: TRBV5-1
d_call: TRBD1
cdr3_nt: TGCGCCAGCAGCTTGGGGACAGGGAGCGAGCAGTACTTC
cdr3_aa: CASSLGTGSEQYF

j_call: TRBJ2-3
clone_size: many
v_call: TRBV5-1
d_call: .
cdr3_nt: TGCGCCAGCAGCCCGTTACAGGGTTCCACAGATACGCAGTATTTT
cdr3_aa: CASSPLQGSTDTQYF

j_call: TRBJ1-2
clone_size: many
v_call: TRBV7-2
d_call: .
cdr3_nt: TGTGCCAGCACTCCTTCCGGGTTTTATGGCTACACCTTC
cdr3_aa: CASTPSGFYGYTF

j_call: TRBJ2-5
clone_size: many
v_call: TRBV3-1
d_call: .
cdr3_nt: TGTGCCAGCAGCCAAGATGCCAGGTCCCGGGATGCCCAGTACTTC
cdr3_aa: CASSQDARSRDAQYF